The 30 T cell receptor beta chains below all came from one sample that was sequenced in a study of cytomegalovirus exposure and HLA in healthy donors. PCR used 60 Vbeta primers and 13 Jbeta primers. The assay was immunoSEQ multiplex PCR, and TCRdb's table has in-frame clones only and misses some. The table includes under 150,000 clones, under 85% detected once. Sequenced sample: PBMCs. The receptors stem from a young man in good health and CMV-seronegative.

The CDR3: CASSLVSTSTNNSPLHF. The CDR3 DNA follows: TGTGCCAGCAGCTTAGTCAGCACTTCGACTAATAATTCACCCCTCCACTTT. The chain couples TRBV7-2 to TRBJ1-6; D is uncertain. The length of the CDR3 is 17 residues. Germline CDR1 and CDR2: SGHTA and FQGNSA. The V and J ends lost 1 base and 5 bases respectively, with 15 bases between them.

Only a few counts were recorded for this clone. The CDR3, as DNA: TGCGCCAGCAGTTACCTACAGACCTACGAGCAGTACTTC. Protein sequence: CASSYLQTYEQYF. This chain uses TRBV5-1 with TRBJ2-7, with D unresolved. The CDR3 is 13 amino acids. Germline-derived CDR1 and CDR2 are SGHRS and YFSETQ. Trimming took off 5 bases at V and 2 bases at J, with 11 bases between the two ends. Full variable domain (missing parts from reference TRBV5-1 and TRBJ2-7): KAGVTQTPRYLIKTRGQQVTLSCSPISGHRSVSWYQQTPGQGLQFLFEYFSETQRNKGNFPGRFSGRQFSNSRSEMNVSTLELGDSALYLCASSYLQTYEQYFGPGTRLTVT.

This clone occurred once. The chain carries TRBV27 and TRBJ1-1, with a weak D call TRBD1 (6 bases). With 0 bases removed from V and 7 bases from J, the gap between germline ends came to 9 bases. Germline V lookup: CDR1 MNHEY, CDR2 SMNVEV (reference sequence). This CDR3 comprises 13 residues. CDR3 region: CASSLSGRGEAFF. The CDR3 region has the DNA TGTGCCAGCAGTTTATCGGGCAGGGGTGAAGCTTTCTTT.

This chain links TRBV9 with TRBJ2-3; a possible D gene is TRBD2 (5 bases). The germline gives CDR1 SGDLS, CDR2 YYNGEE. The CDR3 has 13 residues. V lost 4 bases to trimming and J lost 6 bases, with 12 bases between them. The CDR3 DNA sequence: TGTGCCAGCAGCACCGGAGGTGCGGATACGCAGTATTTT. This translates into CASSTGGADTQYF.

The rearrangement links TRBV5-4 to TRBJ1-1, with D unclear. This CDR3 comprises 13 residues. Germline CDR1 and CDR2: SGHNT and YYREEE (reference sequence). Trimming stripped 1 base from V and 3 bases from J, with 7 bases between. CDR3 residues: CASSLISDTEAFF. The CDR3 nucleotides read TGTGCCAGCAGCTTGATTAGCGACACTGAAGCTTTCTTT.

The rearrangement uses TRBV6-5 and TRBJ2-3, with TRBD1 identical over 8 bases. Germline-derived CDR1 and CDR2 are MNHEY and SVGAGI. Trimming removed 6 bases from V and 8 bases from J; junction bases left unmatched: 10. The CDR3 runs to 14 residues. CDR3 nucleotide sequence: TGTGCCAGCAGCCTAGACAGGGGCGGTGGTACGCAGTATTTT. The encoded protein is CASSLDRGGGTQYF.

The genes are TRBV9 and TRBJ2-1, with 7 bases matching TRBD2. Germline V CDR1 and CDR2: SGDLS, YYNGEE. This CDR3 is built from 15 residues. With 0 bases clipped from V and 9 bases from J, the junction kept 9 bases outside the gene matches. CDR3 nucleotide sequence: TGTGCCAGCAGCGTAGCTGAGATCCCGGGGGGTGAGCAGTTCTTC. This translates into CASSVAEIPGGEQFF.

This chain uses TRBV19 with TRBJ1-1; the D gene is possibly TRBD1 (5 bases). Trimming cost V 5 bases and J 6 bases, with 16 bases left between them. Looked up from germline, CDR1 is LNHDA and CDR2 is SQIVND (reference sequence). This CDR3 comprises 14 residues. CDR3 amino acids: CASSPVGGRPEAFF. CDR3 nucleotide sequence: TGTGCCAGTAGTCCCGTCGGGGGACGGCCTGAAGCTTTCTTT.

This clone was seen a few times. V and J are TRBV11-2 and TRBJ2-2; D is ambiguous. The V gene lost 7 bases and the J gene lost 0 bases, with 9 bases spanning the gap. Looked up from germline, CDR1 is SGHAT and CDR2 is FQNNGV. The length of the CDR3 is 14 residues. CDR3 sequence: CASILGPNTGELFF. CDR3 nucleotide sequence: TGTGCCAGCATCCTGGGCCCGAACACCGGGGAGCTGTTTTTT.

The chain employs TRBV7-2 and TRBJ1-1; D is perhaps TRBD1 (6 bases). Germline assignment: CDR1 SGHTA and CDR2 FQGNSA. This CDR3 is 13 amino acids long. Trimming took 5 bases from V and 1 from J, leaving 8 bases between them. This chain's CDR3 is CASSPGQNTEAFF. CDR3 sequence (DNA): TGTGCCAGCAGCCCGGGACAGAACACTGAAGCTTTCTTT.

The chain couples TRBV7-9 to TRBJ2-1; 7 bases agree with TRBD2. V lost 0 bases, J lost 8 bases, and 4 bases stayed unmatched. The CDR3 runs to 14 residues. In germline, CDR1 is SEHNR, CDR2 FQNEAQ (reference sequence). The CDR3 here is CASSLAGGMDEQFF. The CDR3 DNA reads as TGTGCCAGCAGCTTAGCGGGGGGGATGGATGAGCAGTTCTTC.

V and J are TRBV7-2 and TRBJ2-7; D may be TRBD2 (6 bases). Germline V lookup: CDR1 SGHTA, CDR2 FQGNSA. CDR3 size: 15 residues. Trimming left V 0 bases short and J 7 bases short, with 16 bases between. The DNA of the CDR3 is TGTGCCAGCAGCTTAGCGCGCGGGGTGAAGGGTGAGCAGTACTTC. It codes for CASSLARGVKGEQYF.

The chain's CDR3 is CASSQGGAYGYTF. CDR3 nucleotides: TGTGCCAGCAGTCAGGGGGGTGCCTATGGCTACACCTTC. The chain is built from TRBV7-2 and TRBJ1-2; 7 bases are shared with TRBD1. Germline CDR1 is SGHTA and CDR2 is FQGNSA. Germline trimming cut 6 bases from V and 4 bases from J; bases unmatched to any gene: 5. The CDR3 is made up of 13 amino acids.

CDR3 bases: TGTGCCAGCAGCTTGGAGTCTGGGGCCAACGTCCTGACTTTC. This sequence encodes CASSLESGANVLTF. The chain employs TRBV7-3 and TRBJ2-6; D is undetermined. Trimming left V 3 bases short and J 1 base short, with 4 bases between. This CDR3 comprises 14 residues. Germline V CDR1 and CDR2: SGHTA, FQGTGA.

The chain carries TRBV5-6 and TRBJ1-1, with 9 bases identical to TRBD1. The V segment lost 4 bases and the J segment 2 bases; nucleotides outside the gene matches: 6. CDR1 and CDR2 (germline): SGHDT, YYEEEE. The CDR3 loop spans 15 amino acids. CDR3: CASSALTGGNTEAFF. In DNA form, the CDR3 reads TGTGCCAGCAGCGCTTTGACAGGGGGTAACACTGAAGCTTTCTTT.

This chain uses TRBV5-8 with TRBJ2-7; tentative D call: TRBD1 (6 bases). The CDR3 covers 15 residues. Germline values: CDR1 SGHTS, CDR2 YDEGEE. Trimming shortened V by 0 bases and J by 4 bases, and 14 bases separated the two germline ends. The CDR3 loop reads CASSLAGTSRYEQYF. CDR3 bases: TGTGCCAGCAGCTTGGCTGGGACATCTAGGTACGAGCAGTACTTC.

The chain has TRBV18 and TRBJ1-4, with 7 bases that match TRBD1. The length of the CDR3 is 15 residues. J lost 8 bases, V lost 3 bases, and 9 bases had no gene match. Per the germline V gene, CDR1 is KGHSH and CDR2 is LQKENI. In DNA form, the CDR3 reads TGTGCCAGCTCACCCGGGGACAGCGCCGACGAAAAACTGTTTTTT. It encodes CASSPGDSADEKLFF.

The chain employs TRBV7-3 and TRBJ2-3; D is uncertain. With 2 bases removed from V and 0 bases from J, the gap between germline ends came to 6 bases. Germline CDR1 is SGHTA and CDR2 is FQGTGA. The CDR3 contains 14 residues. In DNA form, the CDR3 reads TGTGCCAGCAGCTTACAGACTAGCACAGATACGCAGTATTTT. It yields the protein CASSLQTSTDTQYF.

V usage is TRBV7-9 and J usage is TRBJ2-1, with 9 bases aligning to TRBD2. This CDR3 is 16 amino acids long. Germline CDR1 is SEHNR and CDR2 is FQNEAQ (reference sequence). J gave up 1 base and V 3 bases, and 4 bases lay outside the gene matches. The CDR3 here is CASSFSGGRSYNEQFF. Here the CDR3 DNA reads TGTGCCAGCAGCTTTAGCGGGGGCCGGTCCTACAATGAGCAGTTCTTC.

Written as DNA, the CDR3 is TGTGCCAGCAGCTTAGATGTGCCAGGCTCTGGAAACACCATATATTTT. Translating gives CASSLDVPGSGNTIYF. J is TRBJ1-3 and V is TRBV7-6; the D is unclear. V lost 1 base and J lost 0, with 10 bases in between. This CDR3 has 16 residues. Germline values: CDR1 SGHVS, CDR2 FNYEAQ.

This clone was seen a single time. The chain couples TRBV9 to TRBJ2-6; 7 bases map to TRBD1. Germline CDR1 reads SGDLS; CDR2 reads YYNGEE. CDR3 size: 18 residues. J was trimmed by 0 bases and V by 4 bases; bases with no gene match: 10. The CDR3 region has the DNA TGTGCCAGCAGCCTACCCCGGGACAGAGACTCTGGGGCCAACGTCCTGACTTTC. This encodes CASSLPRDRDSGANVLTF.

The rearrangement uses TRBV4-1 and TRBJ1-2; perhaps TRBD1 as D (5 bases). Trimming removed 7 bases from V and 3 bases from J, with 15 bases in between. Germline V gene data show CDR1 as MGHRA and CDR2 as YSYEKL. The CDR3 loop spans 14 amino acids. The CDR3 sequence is CASTRGASDYGYTF. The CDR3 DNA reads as TGCGCCAGCACGCGAGGGGCTAGCGACTATGGCTACACCTTC.

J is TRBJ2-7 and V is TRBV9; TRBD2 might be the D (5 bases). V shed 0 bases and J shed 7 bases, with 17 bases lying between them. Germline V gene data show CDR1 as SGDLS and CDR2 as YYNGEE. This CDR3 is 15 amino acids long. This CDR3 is CASSVGAGRTGEQYF. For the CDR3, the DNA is TGTGCCAGCAGCGTAGGGGCCGGCCGGACGGGGGAGCAGTACTTC.

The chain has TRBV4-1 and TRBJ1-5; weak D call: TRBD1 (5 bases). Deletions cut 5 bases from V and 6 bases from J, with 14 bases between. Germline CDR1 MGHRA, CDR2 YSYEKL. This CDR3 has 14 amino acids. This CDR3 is CASSFGGGRQPQHF. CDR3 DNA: TGCGCCAGCAGCTTCGGGGGGGGTCGTCAGCCCCAGCATTTT.

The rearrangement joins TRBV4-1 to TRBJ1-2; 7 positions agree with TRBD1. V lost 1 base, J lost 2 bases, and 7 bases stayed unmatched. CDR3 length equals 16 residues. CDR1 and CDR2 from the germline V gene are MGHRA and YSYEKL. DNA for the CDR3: TGCGCCAGCAGCCAAGGGGGAAGGGGGCCCAACTATGGCTACACCTTC. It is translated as CASSQGGRGPNYGYTF.

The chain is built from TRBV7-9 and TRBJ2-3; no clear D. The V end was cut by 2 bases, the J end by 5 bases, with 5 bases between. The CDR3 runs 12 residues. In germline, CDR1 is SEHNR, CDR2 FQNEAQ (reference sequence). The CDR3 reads CASSLLRDTQYF. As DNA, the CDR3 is TGTGCCAGCAGCTTACTCAGAGATACGCAGTATTTT.

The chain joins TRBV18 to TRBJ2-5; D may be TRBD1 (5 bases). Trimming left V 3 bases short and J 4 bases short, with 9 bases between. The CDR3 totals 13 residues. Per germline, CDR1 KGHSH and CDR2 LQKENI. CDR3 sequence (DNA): TGTGCCAGCTCACCCGGACAAGGAGAGACCCAGTACTTC. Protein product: CASSPGQGETQYF.

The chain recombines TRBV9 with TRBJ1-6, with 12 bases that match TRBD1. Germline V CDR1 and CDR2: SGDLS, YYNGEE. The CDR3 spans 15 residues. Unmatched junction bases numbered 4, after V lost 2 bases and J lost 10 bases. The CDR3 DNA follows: TGTGCCAGCAGCGTGGGGACAGGGGGCGGATCACCCCTCCACTTT. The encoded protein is CASSVGTGGGSPLHF.

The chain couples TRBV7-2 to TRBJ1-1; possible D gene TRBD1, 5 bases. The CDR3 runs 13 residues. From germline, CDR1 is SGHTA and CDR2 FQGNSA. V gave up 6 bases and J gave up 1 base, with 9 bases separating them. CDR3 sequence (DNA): TGTGCCAGCAGACCCACAGGGAACACTGAAGCTTTCTTT. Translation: CASRPTGNTEAFF.

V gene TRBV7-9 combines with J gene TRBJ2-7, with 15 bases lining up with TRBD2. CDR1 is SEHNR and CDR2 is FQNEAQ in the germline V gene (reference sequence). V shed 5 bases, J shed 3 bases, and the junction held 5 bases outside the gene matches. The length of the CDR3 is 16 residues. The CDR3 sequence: CASSRGLAGGNYEQYF. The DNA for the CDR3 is TGTGCCAGCAGCCGGGGACTAGCGGGGGGCAACTACGAGCAGTACTTC.